Shown below are 24 T cell receptor beta chains from a single sample sequenced in a study of T cell responses to AZD1222 COVID-19 vaccine. TCRdb's table, derived via immunoSEQ multiplex PCR, lists solely in-frame clones and lacks some. The top ten hold about 20% of the sample, which has roughly 71,000 clones, 85% seen once. Sample: peripheral blood, taken on day 0 of AZD1222 vaccination. These receptors were taken from an adult in good health.

The rearrangement links TRBV29-1 to TRBJ2-7; D not certain. From germline, CDR1 is SQVTM and CDR2 ANQGSEA. The V gene lost 2 bases and the J gene lost 6 bases, with 11 bases spanning the gap. The CDR3 is 12 residues long. CDR3: CSVEPQPLEQYF. The CDR3 DNA is TGCAGCGTTGAACCACAGCCACTCGAGCAGTACTTC.

This rearrangement joins TRBV11-3 to TRBJ2-7; possible D gene TRBD1, 6 bases. The V end was cut by 4 bases, the J end by 3 bases, with 16 bases between. This CDR3 is 15 amino acids long. Germline values: CDR1 SGHNT, CDR2 YENEEA. CDR3 residues: CASSSQQGPHYEQYF. The CDR3 region has the DNA TGTGCCAGCAGCTCCCAACAGGGCCCCCACTACGAGCAGTACTTC.

The chain couples TRBV29-1 to TRBJ2-7; 7 bases are a match to TRBD2. V shed 2 bases and J 5 bases; nucleotides not matched to a gene: 6. Per germline, CDR1 SQVTM and CDR2 ANQGSEA. The CDR3 extends over 13 amino acids. CDR3 in amino acids: CSVEPSGTDEQYF. The CDR3 region has the DNA TGCAGCGTTGAACCAAGCGGGACCGACGAGCAGTACTTC.

V usage is TRBV30 and J usage is TRBJ2-7, with D hard to call. Germline V CDR1 and CDR2: GTSNPN, SVGIG (reference sequence). V shed 2 bases and J shed 1 base, with 6 bases lying between them. The CDR3 loop spans 12 amino acids. As DNA, the CDR3 is TGTGCCTGGAGTAAGAGTTCCTACGAGCAGTACTTC. It translates to CAWSKSSYEQYF.

The V call is TRBV5-1, the J call TRBJ1-2, with 9 bases aligning to TRBD1. The germline V gene encodes CDR1 SGHRS and CDR2 YFSETQ. Germline trimming cut 0 bases from V and 6 bases from J; bases unmatched to any gene: 9. This CDR3 is built from 16 residues. CDR3 nucleotide sequence: TGCGCCAGCAGCTTGGTGGGGACAGGGTGGGGAGATGGCTACACCTTC. This codes for CASSLVGTGWGDGYTF.

This chain connects TRBV7-9 to TRBJ1-1, with D possibly matching TRBD1 (5 bases). Trimming removed 6 bases at V and 2 bases at J, with 16 bases between. From germline, CDR1 is SEHNR and CDR2 FQNEAQ (reference sequence). The CDR3 covers 15 residues. Written as DNA, the CDR3 is TGTGCCAGCAGTTCCGGACATTTTTTTAACACTGAAGCTTTCTTT. It specifies CASSSGHFFNTEAFF.

This clone was counted between two and nine times. This sequence joins TRBV5-5 and TRBJ2-7; D not certain. V gave up 1 base and J gave up 4 bases, with 6 bases separating them. The CDR3 runs 12 residues. Germline lookup yields CDR1 SGHKS and CDR2 YYEKEE (reference sequence). The CDR3 nucleotides read TGTGCCAGCAGCTTGTCGACATACGAGCAGTACTTC. This codes for CASSLSTYEQYF.

The chain carries TRBV3-1 (or the pseudogene TRBV3-2) and TRBJ2-7, with 9 bases identical to TRBD1. Per the germline V gene, CDR1 is LGHDT and CDR2 is YNNKEL (reference sequence). Losses at the gene ends were 0 bases for V and 2 bases for J; bases not matched to a gene: 5. The CDR3 runs to 16 residues. CDR3 sequence reads: CASSQDRGQGTYEQYF. In DNA, the CDR3 is TGTGCCAGCAGCCAAGATAGGGGACAGGGAACCTACGAGCAGTACTTC.

The V call is TRBV10-3, the J call TRBJ1-2, with D hard to call. The CDR3 extends over 13 amino acids. In germline, CDR1 is ENHRY, CDR2 SYGVKD. The V end was cut by 0 bases, the J end by 6 bases, with 8 bases between. For the CDR3, the DNA is TGTGCCATCAGTGAGTCGGTAGGGAATGGCTACACCTTC. Translated: CAISESVGNGYTF.

This clone was seen more than once but under ten times. The chain employs TRBV5-6 and TRBJ2-7, with 7 positions matching TRBD2. The CDR3 is 13 amino acids. CDR1 SGHDT and CDR2 YYEEEE come from the germline V gene. J was trimmed by 2 bases and V by 4 bases; bases with no gene match: 3. The CDR3 bases are TGTGCCAGCAGCCTCCGGGAGGCCTACGAGCAGTACTTC. This gives the protein CASSLREAYEQYF.

The rearrangement links TRBV27 to TRBJ1-1; 8 bases agree with TRBD1. The CDR3 extends over 13 amino acids. In germline, CDR1 is MNHEY, CDR2 SMNVEV (reference sequence). The J segment lost 4 bases and the V segment lost 6 bases, leaving 4 bases of the junction unmatched. CDR3 DNA sequence: TGTGCCAGCAGAAGGGACAGGAGCACTGAAGCTTTCTTT. This gives the protein CASRRDRSTEAFF.

In this sample, this clone turned up once. At one end, the junction sequence differs from germline, possibly due to a read error. The CDR3 bases are TGTGCCAGCAGCTTAGAGTCAGGATCACACATCTCCTTC. Translation gives CASSLESGSHISF. V is TRBV7-8 and J is TRBJ1-2, with unresolved D. This CDR3 has 13 amino acids. The V gene's germline CDR1 is SGHVS and CDR2 FQNEAQ.

CDR3 loop: CSVEVLTEAFF. The CDR3 DNA reads TGCAGCGTTGAAGTTCTCACTGAAGCTTTCTTT. V and J are TRBV29-1 and TRBJ1-1; D call uncertain. Deletions cut 1 base from V and 4 bases from J, with 4 bases between. Germline V lookup: CDR1 SQVTM, CDR2 ANQGSEA. The CDR3 extends over 11 amino acids.

The V gene is TRBV2, the J gene TRBJ1-1, with 7 bases matching TRBD1. The CDR3 covers 14 residues. Germline V gene data show CDR1 as SNHLY and CDR2 as FYNNEI. J gave up 1 base and V 5 bases, and 4 bases lay outside the gene matches. CDR3 nucleotide sequence: TGTGCCAGCAGTTCACAGGGGCCGAACACTGAAGCTTTCTTT. This codes for CASSSQGPNTEAFF.

This clone is a singleton in its sample. The chain recombines TRBV7-8 with TRBJ1-2, with 10 bases aligning to TRBD1. Germline values: CDR1 SGHVS, CDR2 FQNEAQ. The J segment lost 7 bases and the V segment lost 5 bases, leaving 16 bases of the junction unmatched. The CDR3 runs to 17 residues. CDR3 protein: CASSASGTGDPVGGYTF. In nucleotides, the CDR3 is TGTGCCAGCAGCGCCTCCGGGACAGGGGATCCCGTTGGTGGCTACACCTTC.

V is TRBV12-3 or TRBV12-4 and J is TRBJ1-1; D uncertain. Between the trimmed V and J ends, which lost 6 bases and 5 bases, there was a span of 13 bases. This CDR3 is built from 13 residues. CDR3 nucleotides: TGTGCCAGCAGCGTTTACCAGGTTACTGAAGCTTTCTTT. Protein product: CASSVYQVTEAFF.

This clone was observed once. The V and J genes are TRBV6-5 and TRBJ1-1, with D maybe TRBD1 (5 bases). CDR1 and CDR2 (germline): MNHEY, SVGAGI. The CDR3 length is 15 residues. V was pared by 6 bases and J by 1 base, with 15 bases between. The CDR3 DNA follows: TGTGCCAGCAGGACTTTTCGGGGGGAGAACACTGAAGCTTTCTTT. Protein product: CASRTFRGENTEAFF.

The rearrangement links TRBV4-1 to TRBJ2-3; 10 positions agree with TRBD2. The CDR3 is 17 amino acids. CDR1 is MGHRA, CDR2 YSYEKL, per germline. J was trimmed by 2 bases and V by 0 bases; bases with no gene match: 5. The CDR3 is CASSQDGSGGYTDTQYF. The CDR3 bases are TGCGCCAGCAGCCAAGATGGTAGCGGGGGGTACACAGATACGCAGTATTTT.

V is TRBV11-1 and J is TRBJ2-7, with D hard to call. CDR1 SGHAT and CDR2 FQDESV come from the germline V gene (reference sequence). Trimming shortened V by 0 bases and J by 4 bases, and 10 bases separated the two germline ends. The CDR3 is 14 residues long. CDR3 bases: TGTGCCAGCAGCTTAGCCCCCCAAGGGTACGAGCAGTACTTC. It specifies CASSLAPQGYEQYF.

The J gene is TRBJ1-5, the V gene TRBV2; TRBD1 agrees at 11 bases. V lost 4 bases, J lost 7 bases, and 3 bases stayed unmatched. CDR1 is SNHLY and CDR2 is FYNNEI in the germline V gene. The CDR3 contains 14 residues. The chain's CDR3 is CASSGTGGRQPQHF. The CDR3, as DNA: TGTGCCAGCAGTGGGACAGGGGGCCGACAGCCCCAGCATTTT.

This clone appeared many times. The chain is built from TRBV3-1 (or the pseudogene TRBV3-2) and TRBJ2-7; the match to TRBD1 covers 12 bases. The ends lost 1 base at V and 6 bases at J; junction bases unmatched: 4. Germline CDR1 and CDR2: LGHDT and YNNKEL (reference sequence). There are 15 residues in the CDR3. CDR3 sequence: CASSQVGTGGAEQYF. The CDR3 DNA is TGTGCCAGCAGCCAAGTCGGGACAGGGGGCGCCGAGCAGTACTTC.

The chain employs TRBV6-5 and TRBJ2-2, with unresolved D. V lost 1 base and J 1 base, leaving 1 base between the germline ends. The CDR3 loop spans 13 amino acids. Germline V gives CDR1 MNHEY, CDR2 SVGAGI. This CDR3 reads CASSYWNTGELFF. The CDR3 bases are TGTGCCAGCAGTTACTGGAACACCGGGGAGCTGTTTTTT.

Turning to this clone: Other nucleotide sequences in the sample specify the same CDR3. This chain uses TRBV27 with TRBJ1-1; no clear D. The CDR3 contains 13 residues. From germline, CDR1 is MNHEY and CDR2 SMNVEV (reference sequence). Trimming cost V 3 bases and J 4 bases, with 9 bases left between them. The CDR3 DNA sequence: TGTGCCAGCAGTTTTCGCGGAGGCACTGAAGCTTTCTTT. It is translated as CASSFRGGTEAFF.

The chain uses TRBV7-9 and TRBJ1-2; 9 nucleotides line up with TRBD1. CDR1 and CDR2 (germline): SEHNR, FQNEAQ (reference sequence). With V trimmed by 4 bases and J by 6 bases, 6 bases remained unmatched. This CDR3 region has 14 residues. CDR3 residues: CASSSPGQGNGYTF. Here the CDR3 DNA reads TGTGCCAGCAGCTCCCCGGGACAGGGAAATGGCTACACCTTC.